This T cell receptor (beta chain) was sequenced in a study of CD8 T cells in Susac syndrome. Unmatched junction bases numbered 20, after V lost 5 bases and J lost 3 bases. The CDR3 contains 19 residues. Germline V gives CDR1 SEHNR, CDR2 FQNEAQ (reference sequence). The RNA, roughly 0.5 to 1 ug, was put through reverse transcription using random hexamers. The amplification used immunoSEQ multiplex PCR on TCR beta CDR3; it spanned 54 Vbeta and 13 Jbeta. TCRdb itself ran the immunoSEQ multiplex PCR reads through MiXCR, one entry per CDR3 protein. This sample has a few hundred thousand distinct CDR3 sequences, with over 85% found just once. Sequencing targeted TCR beta in T cells from blood (CD8+ and CD4+). Control patients had untreated stable or active relapsing-remitting multiple sclerosis by revised McDonald criteria. TEMRA cells were FACS-enriched, with CD8+ and CD4+ T cells isolated negatively.

The sample consisted of CD4+ T cells from PBMCs. The rearrangement joins TRBV7-9 to TRBJ2-3; TRBD1 matches 7 bases. The sequence derives from a human donor with multiple sclerosis. The CDR3 nucleotides are TGTGCCAGCAGCGTAGAAAGCTTAGGGCGGACAGGAATTACAGATACGCAGTATTTT. Encoded protein: CASSVESLGRTGITDTQYF.